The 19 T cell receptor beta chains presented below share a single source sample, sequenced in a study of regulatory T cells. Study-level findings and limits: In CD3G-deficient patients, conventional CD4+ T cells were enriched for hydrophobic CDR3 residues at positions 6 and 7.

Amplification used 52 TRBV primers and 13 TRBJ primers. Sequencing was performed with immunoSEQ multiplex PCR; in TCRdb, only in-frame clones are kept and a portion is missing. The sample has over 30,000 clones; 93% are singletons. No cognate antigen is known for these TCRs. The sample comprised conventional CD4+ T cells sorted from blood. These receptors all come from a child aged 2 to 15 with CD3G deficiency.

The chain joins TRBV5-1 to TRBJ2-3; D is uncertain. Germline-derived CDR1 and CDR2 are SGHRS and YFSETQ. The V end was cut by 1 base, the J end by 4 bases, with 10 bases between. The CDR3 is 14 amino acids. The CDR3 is CASSLLGFADTQYF. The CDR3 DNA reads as TGCGCCAGCAGCTTGCTGGGGTTCGCAGATACGCAGTATTTT.

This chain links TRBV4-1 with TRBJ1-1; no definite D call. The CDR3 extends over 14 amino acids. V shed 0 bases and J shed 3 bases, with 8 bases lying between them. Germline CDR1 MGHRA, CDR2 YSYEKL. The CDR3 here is CASSQDRKDTEAFF. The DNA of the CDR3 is TGCGCCAGCAGCCAAGACAGGAAGGACACTGAAGCTTTCTTT.

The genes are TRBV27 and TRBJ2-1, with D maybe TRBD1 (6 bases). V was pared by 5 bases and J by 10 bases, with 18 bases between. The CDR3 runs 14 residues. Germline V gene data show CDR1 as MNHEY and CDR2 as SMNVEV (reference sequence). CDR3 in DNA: TGTGCCAGCAGTGTTACTAATAGGGGGTCGGAGCAGTTCTTC. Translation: CASSVTNRGSEQFF.

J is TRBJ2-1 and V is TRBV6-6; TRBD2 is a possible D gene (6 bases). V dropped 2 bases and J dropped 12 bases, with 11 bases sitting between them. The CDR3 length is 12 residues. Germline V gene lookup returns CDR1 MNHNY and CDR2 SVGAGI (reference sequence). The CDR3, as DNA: TGTGCCAGCAGTTACAGGGGCGGGGTGCAGTTCTTC. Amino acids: CASSYRGGVQFF.

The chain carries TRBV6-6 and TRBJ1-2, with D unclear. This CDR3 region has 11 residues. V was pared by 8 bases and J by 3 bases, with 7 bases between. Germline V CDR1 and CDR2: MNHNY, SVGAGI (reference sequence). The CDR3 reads CASLKDYGYTF. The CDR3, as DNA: TGTGCCAGCTTAAAGGACTATGGCTACACCTTC.

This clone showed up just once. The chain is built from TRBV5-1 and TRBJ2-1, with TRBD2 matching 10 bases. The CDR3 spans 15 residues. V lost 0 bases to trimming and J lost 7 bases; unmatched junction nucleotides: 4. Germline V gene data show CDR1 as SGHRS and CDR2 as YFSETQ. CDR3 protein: CASSLGLAGGNEQFF. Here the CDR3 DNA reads TGCGCCAGCAGCTTGGGTTTAGCGGGAGGAAATGAGCAGTTCTTC.

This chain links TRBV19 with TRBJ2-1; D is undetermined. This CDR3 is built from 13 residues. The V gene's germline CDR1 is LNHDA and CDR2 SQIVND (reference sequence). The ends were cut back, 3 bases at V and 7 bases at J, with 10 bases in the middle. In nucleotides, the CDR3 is TGTGCCAGTAGTATTATACTGGGGAATGAGCAGTTCTTC. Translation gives CASSIILGNEQFF. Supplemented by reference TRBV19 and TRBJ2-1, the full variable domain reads DGGITQSPKYLFRKEGQNVTLSCEQNLNHDAMYWYRQDPGQGLRLIYYSQIVNDFQKGDIAEGYSVSREKKESFPLTVTSAQKNPTAFYLCASSIILGNEQFFGPGTRLTVL.

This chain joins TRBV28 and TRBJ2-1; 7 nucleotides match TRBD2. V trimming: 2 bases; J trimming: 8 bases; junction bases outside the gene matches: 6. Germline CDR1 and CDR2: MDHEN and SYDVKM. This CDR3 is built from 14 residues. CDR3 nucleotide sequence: TGTGCCAGCAGTTTAACGGGAGGTGGCCATGAGCAGTTCTTC. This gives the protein CASSLTGGGHEQFF.

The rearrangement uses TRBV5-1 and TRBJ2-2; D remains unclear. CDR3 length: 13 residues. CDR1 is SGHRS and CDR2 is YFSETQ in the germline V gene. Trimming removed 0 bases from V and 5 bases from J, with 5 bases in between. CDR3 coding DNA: TGCGCCAGCAGCTTGGTTGTGACCGGGGAGCTGTTTTTT. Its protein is CASSLVVTGELFF.

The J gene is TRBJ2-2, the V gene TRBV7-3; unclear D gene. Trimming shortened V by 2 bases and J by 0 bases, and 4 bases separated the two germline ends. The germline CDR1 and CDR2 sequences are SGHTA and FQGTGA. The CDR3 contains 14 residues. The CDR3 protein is CASSLVANTGELFF. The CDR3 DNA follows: TGTGCCAGCAGCTTAGTGGCGAACACCGGGGAGCTGTTTTTT. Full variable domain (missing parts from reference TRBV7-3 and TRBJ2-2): GAGVSQTPSNKVTEKGKYVELRCDPISGHTALYWYRQSLGQGPEFLIYFQGTGAADDSGLPNDRFFAVRPEGSVSTLKIQRTERGDSAVYLCASSLVANTGELFFGEGSRLTVL.

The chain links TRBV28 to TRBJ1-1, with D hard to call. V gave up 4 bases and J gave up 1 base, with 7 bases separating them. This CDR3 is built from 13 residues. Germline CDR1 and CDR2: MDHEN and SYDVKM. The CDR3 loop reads CASSYVGNTEAFF. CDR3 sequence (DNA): TGTGCCAGCAGTTATGTTGGGAACACTGAAGCTTTCTTT.

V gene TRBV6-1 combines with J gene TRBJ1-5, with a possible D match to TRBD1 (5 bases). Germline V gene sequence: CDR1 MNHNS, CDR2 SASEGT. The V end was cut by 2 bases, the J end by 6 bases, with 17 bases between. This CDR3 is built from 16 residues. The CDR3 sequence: CASSETGRQFGQPQHF. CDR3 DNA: TGTGCCAGCAGTGAAACGGGACGACAGTTTGGTCAGCCCCAGCATTTT.

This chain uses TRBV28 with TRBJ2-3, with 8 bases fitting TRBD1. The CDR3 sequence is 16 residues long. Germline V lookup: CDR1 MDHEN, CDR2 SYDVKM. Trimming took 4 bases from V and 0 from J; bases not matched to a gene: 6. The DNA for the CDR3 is TGTGCCAGCAGTTCGCCCAGGGGGCTCAGCACAGATACGCAGTATTTT. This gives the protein CASSSPRGLSTDTQYF.

The CDR3 spells CATGRFYGYTF. The CDR3 DNA reads as TGTGCCACCGGACGGTTCTATGGCTACACCTTC. The rearrangement uses TRBV6-1 and TRBJ1-2; no clear D. Per the germline V gene, CDR1 is MNHNS and CDR2 is SASEGT. This CDR3 contains 11 residues. Deletions cut 10 bases from V and 4 bases from J, with 10 bases between.

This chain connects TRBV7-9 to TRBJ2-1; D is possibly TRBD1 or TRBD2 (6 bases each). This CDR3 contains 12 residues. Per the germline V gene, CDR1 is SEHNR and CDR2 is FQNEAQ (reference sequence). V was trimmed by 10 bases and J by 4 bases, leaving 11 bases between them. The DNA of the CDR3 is TGTGCCACACGGGGGCTATACAATGAGCAGTTCTTC. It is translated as CATRGLYNEQFF.

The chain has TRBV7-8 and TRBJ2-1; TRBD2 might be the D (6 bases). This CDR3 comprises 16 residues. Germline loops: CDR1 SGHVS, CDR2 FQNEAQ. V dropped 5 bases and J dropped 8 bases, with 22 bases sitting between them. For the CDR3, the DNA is TGTGCCAGCAGCCCTTACTACGGGAGTAGTATCCATGAGCAGTTCTTC. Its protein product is CASSPYYGSSIHEQFF.

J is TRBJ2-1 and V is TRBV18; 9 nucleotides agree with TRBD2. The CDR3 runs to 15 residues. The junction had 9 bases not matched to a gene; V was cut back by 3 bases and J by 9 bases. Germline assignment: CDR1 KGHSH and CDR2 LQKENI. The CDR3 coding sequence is TGTGCCAGCTCACCCCGGGGTAGCGGGAGACGTGAGCAGTTCTTC. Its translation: CASSPRGSGRREQFF.

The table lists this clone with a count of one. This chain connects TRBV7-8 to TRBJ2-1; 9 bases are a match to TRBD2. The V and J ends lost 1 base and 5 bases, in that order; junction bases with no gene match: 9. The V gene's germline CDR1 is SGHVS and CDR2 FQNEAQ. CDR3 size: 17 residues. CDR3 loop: CASSLGLYSGSHNEQFF. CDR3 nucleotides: TGTGCCAGCAGCTTAGGATTATATAGCGGGAGCCACAATGAGCAGTTCTTC.

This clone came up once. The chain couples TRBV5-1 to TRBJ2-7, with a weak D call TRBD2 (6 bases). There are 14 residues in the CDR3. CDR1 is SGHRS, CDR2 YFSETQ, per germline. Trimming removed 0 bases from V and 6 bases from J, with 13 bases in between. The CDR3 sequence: CASSLGGVTAEQYF. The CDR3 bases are TGCGCCAGCAGCTTGGGGGGGGTAACCGCCGAGCAGTACTTC.